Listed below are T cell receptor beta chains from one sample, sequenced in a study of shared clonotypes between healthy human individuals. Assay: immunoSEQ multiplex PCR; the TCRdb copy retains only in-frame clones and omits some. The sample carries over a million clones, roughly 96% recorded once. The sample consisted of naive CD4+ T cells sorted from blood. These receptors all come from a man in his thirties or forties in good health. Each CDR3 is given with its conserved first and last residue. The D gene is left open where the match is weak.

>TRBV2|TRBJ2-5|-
CASSEGPPMRETQYF
TGTGCCAGCTCAGAAGGCCCGCCTATGAGAGAGACCCAGTACTTC
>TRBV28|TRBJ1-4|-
CASRGPGDEKLFF
TGTGCCAGCAGGGGACCTGGGGATGAAAAACTGTTTTTT
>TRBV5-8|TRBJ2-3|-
CASSLAGVGTDTQYF
TGTGCCAGCAGCTTGGCCGGGGTGGGCACAGATACGCAGTATTTT
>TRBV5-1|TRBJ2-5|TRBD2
CASSLAGSGNQETQYF
TGCGCCAGCAGCTTGGCTGGTAGCGGGAACCAAGAGACCCAGTACTTC
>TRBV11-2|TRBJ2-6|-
CASSLDIGSGANVLTF
TGTGCCAGCAGCTTAGATATAGGGTCTGGGGCCAACGTCCTGACTTTC
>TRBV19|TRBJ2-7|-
CASSIRGEQYF
TGTGCCAGTAGTATCCGGGGCGAGCAGTACTTC
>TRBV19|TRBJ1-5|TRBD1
CASSQGVGVGPQHF
TGTGCCAGTAGTCAGGGGGTAGGGGTAGGGCCCCAGCATTTT
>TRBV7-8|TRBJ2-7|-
CASSLPGTHFTYEQYF
TGTGCCAGCAGCTTACCCGGGACACACTTTACTTACGAGCAGTACTTC
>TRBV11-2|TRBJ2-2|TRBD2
CASSSTSGRAIGELFF
TGTGCCAGCAGCAGTACTAGCGGGAGGGCCATCGGGGAGCTGTTTTTT
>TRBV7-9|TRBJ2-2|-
CASNSSPGGQMNTGELFF
TGTGCCAGCAACTCATCCCCAGGGGGGCAGATGAACACCGGGGAGCTGTTTTTT